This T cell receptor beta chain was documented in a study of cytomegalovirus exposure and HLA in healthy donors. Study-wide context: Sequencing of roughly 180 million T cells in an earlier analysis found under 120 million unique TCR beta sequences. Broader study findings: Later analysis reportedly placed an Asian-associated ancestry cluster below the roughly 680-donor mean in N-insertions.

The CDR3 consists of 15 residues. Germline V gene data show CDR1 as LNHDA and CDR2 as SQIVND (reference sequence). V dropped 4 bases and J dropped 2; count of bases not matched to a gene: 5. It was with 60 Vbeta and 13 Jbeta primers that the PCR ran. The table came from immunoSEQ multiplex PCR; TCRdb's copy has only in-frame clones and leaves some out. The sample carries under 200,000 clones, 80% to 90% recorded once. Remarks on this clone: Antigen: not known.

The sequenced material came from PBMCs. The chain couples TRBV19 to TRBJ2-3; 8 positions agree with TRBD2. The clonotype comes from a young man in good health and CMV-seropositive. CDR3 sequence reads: CASSRRGAYTDTQYF. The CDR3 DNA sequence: TGTGCCAGTAGTAGGCGGGGGGCTTACACAGATACGCAGTATTTT.